This T cell receptor (beta chain) was identified in a study of T cell responses to AZD1222 COVID-19 vaccine. The CDR3 has 17 amino acids. The V end lost 1 base, the J end lost 0 bases, and 13 bases lay between the germline ends. Germline V gives CDR1 LGHNA, CDR2 YSLEER. Sequenced by immunoSEQ multiplex PCR; TCRdb stores in-frame clones only, minus some. The sample carries more than 95,000 clones, around 87% recorded once. On this clone: Its antigen is unidentified.

Whole-study results and caveats: Repertoires were obtained solely post-peak T cell response.

The sample consisted of peripheral blood, taken on day 0 of AZD1222 vaccination. The origin of this receptor is an adult in good health. The V and J genes are TRBV4-3 and TRBJ1-3; D may be TRBD1 (5 bases). CDR3 sequence reads: CASSQVGTPNSGNTIYF. DNA for the CDR3: TGCGCCAGCAGCCAAGTAGGGACTCCCAACTCTGGAAACACCATATATTTT.